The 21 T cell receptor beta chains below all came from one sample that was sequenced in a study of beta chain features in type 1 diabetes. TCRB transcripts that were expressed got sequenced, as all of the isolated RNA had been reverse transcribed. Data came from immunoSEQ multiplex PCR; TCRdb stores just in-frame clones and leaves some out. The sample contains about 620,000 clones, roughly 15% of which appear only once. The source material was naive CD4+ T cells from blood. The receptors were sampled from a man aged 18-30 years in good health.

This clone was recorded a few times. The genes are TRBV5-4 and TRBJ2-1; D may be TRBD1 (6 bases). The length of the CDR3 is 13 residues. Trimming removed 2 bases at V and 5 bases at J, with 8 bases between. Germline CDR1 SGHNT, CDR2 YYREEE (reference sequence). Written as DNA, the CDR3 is TGTGCCAGCAGCTTCGGACAGAACAATGAGCAGTTCTTC. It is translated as CASSFGQNNEQFF.

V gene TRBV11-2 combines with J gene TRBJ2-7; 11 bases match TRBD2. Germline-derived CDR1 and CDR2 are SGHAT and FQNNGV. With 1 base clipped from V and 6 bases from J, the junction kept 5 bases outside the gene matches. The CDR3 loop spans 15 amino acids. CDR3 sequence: CASSLGRTSGSEQYF. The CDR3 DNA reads TGTGCCAGCAGCTTAGGGAGGACTAGCGGGTCCGAGCAGTACTTC.

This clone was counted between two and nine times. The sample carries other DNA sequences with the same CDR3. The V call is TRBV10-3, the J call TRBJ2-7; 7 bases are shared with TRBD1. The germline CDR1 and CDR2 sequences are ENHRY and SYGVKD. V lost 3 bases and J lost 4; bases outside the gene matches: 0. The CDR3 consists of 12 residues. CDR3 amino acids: CAISEQGYEQYF. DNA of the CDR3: TGTGCCATCAGTGAACAGGGGTACGAGCAGTACTTC.

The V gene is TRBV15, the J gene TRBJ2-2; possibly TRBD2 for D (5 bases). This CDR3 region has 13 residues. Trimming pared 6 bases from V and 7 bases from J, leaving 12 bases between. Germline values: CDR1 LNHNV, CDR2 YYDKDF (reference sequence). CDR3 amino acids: CATRFAGRGELFF. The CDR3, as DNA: TGTGCCACCAGGTTTGCGGGCCGCGGGGAGCTGTTTTTT.

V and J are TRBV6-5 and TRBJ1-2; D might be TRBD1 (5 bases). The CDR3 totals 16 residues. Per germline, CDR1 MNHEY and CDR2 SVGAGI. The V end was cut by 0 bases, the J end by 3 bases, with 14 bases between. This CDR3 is CASSYSGLRGYYGYTF. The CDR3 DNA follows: TGTGCCAGCAGTTACTCCGGACTGAGGGGTTACTATGGCTACACCTTC.

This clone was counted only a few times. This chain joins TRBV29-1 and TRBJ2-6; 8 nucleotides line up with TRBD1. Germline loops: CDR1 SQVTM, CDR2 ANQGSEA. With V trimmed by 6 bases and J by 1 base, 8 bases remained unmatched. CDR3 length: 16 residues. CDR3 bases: TGCAGCGTAGGGGACAGGTCATCTTCTGGGGCCAACGTCCTGACTTTC. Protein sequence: CSVGDRSSSGANVLTF.

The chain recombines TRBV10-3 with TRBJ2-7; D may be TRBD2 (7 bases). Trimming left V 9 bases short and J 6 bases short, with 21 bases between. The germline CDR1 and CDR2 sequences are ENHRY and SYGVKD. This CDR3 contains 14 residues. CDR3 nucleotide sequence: TGTGCCATGAAGGGAGGGGGACTACTCAGCGAGCAGTACTTC. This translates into CAMKGGGLLSEQYF.

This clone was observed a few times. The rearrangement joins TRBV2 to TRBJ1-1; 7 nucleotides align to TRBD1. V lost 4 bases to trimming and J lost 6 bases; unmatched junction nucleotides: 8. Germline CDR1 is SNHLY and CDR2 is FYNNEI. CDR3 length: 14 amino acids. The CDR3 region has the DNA TGTGCCAGCAGTGGGAGGACAGGAGCCCCTGAAGCTTTCTTT. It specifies CASSGRTGAPEAFF.

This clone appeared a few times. CDR3 coding DNA: TGCAGCGTTGAAGGAGGACGGGGGGCAGATACGCAGTATTTT. Translating gives CSVEGGRGADTQYF. V is TRBV29-1 and J is TRBJ2-3, with TRBD2 matching 7 bases. CDR1 and CDR2 (germline): SQVTM, ANQGSEA. The V and J ends lost 1 base and 4 bases, in that order; junction bases with no gene match: 5. The CDR3 extends over 14 amino acids.

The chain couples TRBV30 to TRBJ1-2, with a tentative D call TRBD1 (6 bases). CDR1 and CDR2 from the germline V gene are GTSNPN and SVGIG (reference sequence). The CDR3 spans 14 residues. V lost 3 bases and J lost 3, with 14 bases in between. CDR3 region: CAWSFGQRDYGYTF. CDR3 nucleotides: TGTGCCTGGAGCTTTGGACAGAGAGACTATGGCTACACCTTC.

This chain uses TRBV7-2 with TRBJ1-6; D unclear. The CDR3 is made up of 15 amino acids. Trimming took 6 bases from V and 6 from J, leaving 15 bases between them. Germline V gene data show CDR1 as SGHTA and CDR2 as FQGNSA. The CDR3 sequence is CASRRDNRGNSPLHF. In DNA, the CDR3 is TGTGCCAGCAGGCGAGATAATCGTGGTAATTCACCCCTCCACTTT.

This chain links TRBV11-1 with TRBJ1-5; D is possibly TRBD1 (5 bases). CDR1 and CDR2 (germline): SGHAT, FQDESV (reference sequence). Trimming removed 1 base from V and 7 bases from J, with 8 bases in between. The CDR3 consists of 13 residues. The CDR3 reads CASSLGGGQPQHF. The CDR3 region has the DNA TGTGCCAGCAGCTTAGGTGGGGGACAGCCCCAGCATTTT.

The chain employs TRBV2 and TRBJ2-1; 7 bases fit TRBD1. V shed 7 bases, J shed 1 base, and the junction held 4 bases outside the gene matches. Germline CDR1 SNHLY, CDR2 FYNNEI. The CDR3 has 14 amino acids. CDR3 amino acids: CASKGQRSYNEQFF. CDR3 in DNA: TGTGCCAGCAAGGGACAGAGATCCTACAATGAGCAGTTCTTC. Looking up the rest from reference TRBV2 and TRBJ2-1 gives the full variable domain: EPEVTQTPSHQVTQMGQEVILRCVPISNHLYFYWYRQILGQKVEFLVSFYNNEISEKSEIFDDQFSVERPDGSNFTLKIRSTKLEDSAMYFCASKGQRSYNEQFFGPGTRLTVL.

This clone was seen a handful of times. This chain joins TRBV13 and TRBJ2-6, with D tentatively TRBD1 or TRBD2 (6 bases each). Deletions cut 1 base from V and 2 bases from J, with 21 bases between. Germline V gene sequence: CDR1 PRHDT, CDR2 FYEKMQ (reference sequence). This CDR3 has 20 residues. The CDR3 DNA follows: TGTGCCAGCAGCTTAGTAACCCCGCTGGGGGGCGTACCTGGGGCCAACGTCCTGACTTTC. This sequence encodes CASSLVTPLGGVPGANVLTF.

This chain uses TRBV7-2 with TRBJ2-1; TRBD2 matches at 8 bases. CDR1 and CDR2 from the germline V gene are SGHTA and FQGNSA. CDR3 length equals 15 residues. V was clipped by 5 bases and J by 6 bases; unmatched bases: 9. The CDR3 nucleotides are TGTGCCAGCAGCCACGGGGGCCTAGCGGGCAATGAGCAGTTCTTC. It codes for CASSHGGLAGNEQFF.

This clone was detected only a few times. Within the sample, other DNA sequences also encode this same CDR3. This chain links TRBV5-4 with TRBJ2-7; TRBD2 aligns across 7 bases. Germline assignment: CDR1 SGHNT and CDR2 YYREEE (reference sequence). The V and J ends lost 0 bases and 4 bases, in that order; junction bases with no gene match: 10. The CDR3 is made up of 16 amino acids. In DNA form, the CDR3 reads TGTGCCAGCAGCTTGGCCAGAGGACTAGGATCGTACGAGCAGTACTTC. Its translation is CASSLARGLGSYEQYF.

The DNA of the CDR3 is TGTGCCAGCAGTCCCATACGGAACCCCAAAAACATTCAGTACTTC. It codes for CASSPIRNPKNIQYF. The chain couples TRBV27 to TRBJ2-4; D is uncertain. The V gene lost 5 bases and the J gene lost 2 bases, with 13 bases spanning the gap. The CDR3 consists of 15 residues. Germline CDR1 and CDR2: MNHEY and SMNVEV (reference sequence).

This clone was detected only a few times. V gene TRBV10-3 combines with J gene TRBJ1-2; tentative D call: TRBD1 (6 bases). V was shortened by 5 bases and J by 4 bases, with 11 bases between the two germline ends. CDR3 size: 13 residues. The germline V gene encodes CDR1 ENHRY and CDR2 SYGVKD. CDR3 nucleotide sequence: TGTGCCATCAGTCCAGACAGGCCCTATGGCTACACCTTC. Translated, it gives CAISPDRPYGYTF.

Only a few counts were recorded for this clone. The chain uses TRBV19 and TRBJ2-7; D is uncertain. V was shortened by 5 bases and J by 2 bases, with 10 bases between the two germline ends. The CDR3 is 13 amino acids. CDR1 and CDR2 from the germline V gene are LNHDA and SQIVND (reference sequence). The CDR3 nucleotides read TGTGCCAGTAGTTCCCTAGGCGCCTACGAGCAGTACTTC. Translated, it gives CASSSLGAYEQYF.

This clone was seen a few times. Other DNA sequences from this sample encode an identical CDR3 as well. CDR3 in amino acids: CASSLRGNEQFF. The CDR3 nucleotides read TGTGCCAGCAGCTTACGGGGCAATGAGCAGTTCTTC. J is TRBJ2-1 and V is TRBV7-2; D might be TRBD2 (5 bases). The germline gives CDR1 SGHTA, CDR2 FQGNSA. V lost 2 bases and J 6 bases, leaving 5 bases between the germline ends. The CDR3 consists of 12 residues.

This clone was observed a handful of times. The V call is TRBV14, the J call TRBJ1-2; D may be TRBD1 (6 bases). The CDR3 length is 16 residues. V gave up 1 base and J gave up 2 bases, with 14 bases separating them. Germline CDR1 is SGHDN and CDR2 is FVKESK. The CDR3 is CASSQGGAISNYGYTF. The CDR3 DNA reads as TGTGCCAGCAGCCAAGGGGGGGCCATATCAAACTATGGCTACACCTTC.